The 18 T cell receptor beta chains below come from one sample, sequenced in a study of CD8 T cells in ankylosing spondylitis. General study results and limits: Ankylosing spondylitis blood appeared to be characterized by a TCR beta motif of 8 or 9 highly homologous variants.

The antigens these receptors bind are not known. Each CDR3 protein gets one entry after TCRdb re-called the 5' RACE reads with MiXCR. Here the sample spans a few hundred thousand distinct CDR3 sequences, approximately 20% being singletons. Input material: blood, either unsorted or a sorted T cell fraction (not recorded which). The receptor source for this set is a male donor with ankylosing spondylitis.

This chain links TRBV5-1 with TRBJ1-5; TRBD1 matches 7 bases. Germline V gene lookup returns CDR1 SGHRS and CDR2 YFSETQ. The CDR3 spans 16 residues. The J segment lost 1 base and the V segment lost 4 bases, leaving 8 bases of the junction unmatched. As DNA, the CDR3 is TGCGCCAGCAGCCCCGGGACAGTTGAAAGCAATCAGCCCCAGCATTTT. Translated: CASSPGTVESNQPQHF.

This chain uses TRBV7-9 with TRBJ2-1; D unresolved. The CDR3 has 13 amino acids. CDR1 is SEHNR, CDR2 FQNEAQ, per germline (reference sequence). The ends were cut back, 4 bases at V and 10 bases at J, with 14 bases in the middle. CDR3 sequence (DNA): TGTGCCAGCAGCTCCCTCCCAGAAGCAGAGCAGTTCTTC. It codes for CASSSLPEAEQFF.

This clonotype came up a few times. In nucleotides, the CDR3 is TGCAGTGCTAGGGCGGTAGTGGCCCGGGTAATTTCCGAGCAGTACTTC. Translated: CSARAVVARVISEQYF. The chain uses TRBV20-1 and TRBJ2-7; D is unresolved. The CDR3 is 16 amino acids. V was pared by 3 bases and J by 6 bases, with 24 bases between. Per germline, CDR1 DFQATT and CDR2 SNEGSKA (reference sequence).

The rearrangement joins TRBV7-3 to TRBJ2-6; TRBD1 agrees at 9 bases. J lost 1 base, V lost 5 bases, and 9 bases had no gene match. Germline values: CDR1 SGHTA, CDR2 FQGTGA. This CDR3 comprises 18 residues. The CDR3 loop reads CASSHYRGQGSGANVLTF. DNA of the CDR3: TGTGCCAGCAGCCATTACAGGGGGCAGGGTTCTGGGGCCAACGTCCTGACTTTC. The complete variable domain, with remaining parts taken from reference TRBV7-3 and TRBJ2-6, reads GAGVSQTPSNKVTEKGKYVELRCDPISGHTALYWYRQSLGQGPEFLIYFQGTGAADDSGLPNDRFFAVRPEGSVSTLKIQRTERGDSAVYLCASSHYRGQGSGANVLTFGAGSRLTVL.

J is TRBJ2-7 and V is TRBV27, with TRBD2 matching over 9 bases. After removal of 5 bases from V and 4 bases from J, the junction contained 9 bases not matched to a gene. The CDR3 is 15 residues long. Germline CDR1 is MNHEY and CDR2 is SMNVEV (reference sequence). The CDR3 DNA reads TGTGCCAGCAGTCCCGGAGTAGCGGGAGCGTACGAGCAGTACTTC. Its protein is CASSPGVAGAYEQYF.

The genes are TRBV20-1 and TRBJ2-3; D gene ambiguous. The germline V gene encodes CDR1 DFQATT and CDR2 SNEGSKA (reference sequence). Trimming took off 0 bases at V and 6 bases at J, with 19 bases between the two ends. The CDR3 spans 16 residues. CDR3: CSAREPGPNSMDTQYF. DNA for the CDR3: TGCAGTGCTAGAGAACCGGGCCCCAACTCCATGGATACGCAGTATTTT.

This clonotype was observed a few times. V is TRBV21-1 and J is TRBJ2-7; the D segment call TRBD1 is taken from the table without a DNA check. TRBV21-1 represents a pseudogene. The CDR3 loop spans 14 amino acids. The CDR3 is CASTETRTGVMQYF. CDR3 DNA sequence: TGTGCCAGCACCGAGACCCGGACGGGGGTGATGCAGTACTTC.

CDR3 in DNA: TGCGCCAGCAGCCAAGGGGGAGGGGATTACTACACAGATACGCAGTATTTT. Translated, it gives CASSQGGGDYYTDTQYF. J is TRBJ2-3 and V is TRBV4-3, with 7 bases that match TRBD2. V trimming: 1 base; J trimming: 2 bases; junction bases outside the gene matches: 9. Germline CDR1 is LGHNA and CDR2 is YSLEER. The CDR3 totals 17 residues.

This clonotype was seen a handful of times. The V call is TRBV20-1, the J call TRBJ2-2; possibly TRBD1 for D (5 bases). The germline V gene has CDR1 DFQATT and CDR2 SNEGSKA (reference sequence). V was cut by 3 bases and J by 1 base, with 12 bases left in between. CDR3 length: 15 residues. The DNA for the CDR3 is TGCAGTGCTAGGGATAGGGGCATGAACACCGGGGAGCTGTTTTTT. This translates into CSARDRGMNTGELFF.

V is TRBV4-2 and J is TRBJ2-3; D gene unclear. The CDR3 contains 12 residues. Trimming pared 6 bases from V and 4 bases from J, leaving 8 bases between. The germline V gene has CDR1 LGHNA and CDR2 YNFKEQ. CDR3 coding DNA: TGTGCCAGCAGTGGGCAGGCAGATACGCAGTATTTT. Translation gives CASSGQADTQYF.

This sequence joins TRBV29-1 and TRBJ2-7; D unclear. This CDR3 is built from 12 residues. Looked up from germline, CDR1 is SQVTM and CDR2 is ANQGSEA. V lost 2 bases and J lost 6, with 11 bases in between. CDR3 in DNA: TGCAGCGTTGAATCCAGTTTCCGCGAGCAGTACTTC. It encodes CSVESSFREQYF.

The chain has TRBV12-3 or TRBV12-4 and TRBJ2-3, with D perhaps matching TRBD2 (6 bases). This CDR3 is 13 amino acids long. V was pared by 11 bases and J by 2 bases, with 14 bases between. The CDR3 sequence: CASARGFTDTQYF. CDR3 nucleotide sequence: TGTGCCTCCGCACGGGGGTTCACAGATACGCAGTATTTT.

This clonotype appeared once. This chain joins TRBV4-3 and TRBJ2-3; no clear D. The CDR3 loop spans 15 amino acids. V was pared by 0 bases and J by 6 bases, with 13 bases between. Germline assignment: CDR1 LGHNA and CDR2 YSLEER. DNA of the CDR3: TGCGCCAGCAGCCAAGATGCGTCGGTTTGGGATACGCAGTATTTT. Translating gives CASSQDASVWDTQYF.

Only one count was recorded for this clonotype. V and J are TRBV3-1 and TRBJ2-5; 12 bases are shared with TRBD2. Germline CDR1 and CDR2: LGHDT and YNNKEL (reference sequence). With 4 bases clipped from V and 5 bases from J, the junction kept 8 bases outside the gene matches. The CDR3 spans 16 residues. The chain's CDR3 is CASSPSSGGAGETQYF. CDR3 sequence (DNA): TGTGCCAGCAGCCCGTCTAGCGGGGGGGCCGGGGAGACCCAGTACTTC.

The chain has TRBV15 and TRBJ2-7, with D tentatively TRBD1 (6 bases). The CDR3 contains 17 residues. Germline V gene lookup returns CDR1 LNHNV and CDR2 YYDKDF (reference sequence). V lost 0 bases and J 2 bases, leaving 17 bases between the germline ends. CDR3 nucleotides: TGTGCCACCAGCAGAGATTTTCTTACGGACAGAGCCTACGAGCAGTACTTC. This encodes CATSRDFLTDRAYEQYF.

This clonotype was picked up a small number of times. This chain joins TRBV29-1 and TRBJ2-7, with D perhaps TRBD1 or TRBD2 (6 bases each). V lost 6 bases to trimming and J lost 6 bases, with 18 bases between them. The V gene's germline CDR1 is SQVTM and CDR2 ANQGSEA. The CDR3 runs 13 residues. As DNA, the CDR3 is TGCAGCGTGGATGGGGGGCGCGTGGGCGAGCAGTACTTC. Its translation: CSVDGGRVGEQYF.

This clonotype was seen repeatedly, ten times or more. The CDR3 reads CSVPGAVNEQFF. CDR3 bases: TGCAGCGTTCCCGGGGCCGTCAATGAGCAGTTCTTC. The chain uses TRBV29-1 and TRBJ2-1; either TRBD1 or TRBD2 may fit D (5 bases each). This CDR3 has 12 amino acids. Per germline, CDR1 SQVTM and CDR2 ANQGSEA. V dropped 5 bases and J dropped 6 bases, with 11 bases sitting between them.

This clonotype was counted only a few times. This sequence joins TRBV25-1 and TRBJ1-1; 9 bases align to TRBD1. This CDR3 region has 15 residues. V was pared by 10 bases and J by 5 bases, with 14 bases of the junction left unmatched. CDR1 MGHDK and CDR2 SYGVNS come from the germline V gene. The CDR3 loop is CATPSPGQGGTEAFF. CDR3 nucleotide sequence: TGTGCCACACCGTCTCCGGGACAGGGTGGGACTGAAGCTTTCTTT.